The entry below gives a single TCR beta chain sequence along with its context. This specimen comes from a study of CD8 T cells in Susac syndrome. TCR beta sequences were obtained from blood CD8+ and CD4+ T cells. In the multiple sclerosis control group, patients were treatment-naive and had stable or active relapsing-remitting disease. Reverse transcription of about 0.45 to 1 ug RNA was performed with random hexamers. TCR beta CDR3 was amplified by immunoSEQ multiplex PCR. This amplification extended across 54 Vbeta and 13 Jbeta segments. TCRdb reanalysed the immunoSEQ multiplex PCR reads using MiXCR and keeps one entry per CDR3 protein. The top ten clones hold roughly 0.1% of a sample with about 210,000 distinct CDR3 sequences, about 95% of them seen once. The receptor's source is a human donor with multiple sclerosis. Sequenced input: CD4+ T cells from PBMCs.

CDR3 bases: TGTGCCAGCAGGGAGGAGGAGGCGACCCAGTACTTC. Residues: CASREEEATQYF. The chain recombines TRBV2 with TRBJ2-5, with D perhaps matching TRBD2 (5 bases). This CDR3 is 12 amino acids long. V shed 6 bases and J shed 7 bases, with 12 bases lying between them. Germline V gene sequence: CDR1 SNHLY, CDR2 FYNNEI.